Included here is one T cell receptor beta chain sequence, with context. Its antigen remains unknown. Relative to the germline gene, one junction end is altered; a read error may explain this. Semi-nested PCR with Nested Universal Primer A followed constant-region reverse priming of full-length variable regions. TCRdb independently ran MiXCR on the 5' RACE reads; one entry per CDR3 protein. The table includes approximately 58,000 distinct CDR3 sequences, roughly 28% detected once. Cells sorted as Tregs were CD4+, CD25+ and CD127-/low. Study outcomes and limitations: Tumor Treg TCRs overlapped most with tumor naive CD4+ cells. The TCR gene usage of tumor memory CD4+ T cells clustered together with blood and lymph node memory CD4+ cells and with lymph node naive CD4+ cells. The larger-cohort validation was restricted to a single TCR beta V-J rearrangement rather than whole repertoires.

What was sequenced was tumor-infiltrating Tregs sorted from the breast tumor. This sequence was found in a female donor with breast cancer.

CDR3 sequence reads: CASSLTRGTGELLF. CDR3 coding DNA: TGCGCCAGCAGCCTAACGAGGGGGACCGGGGAGCTGCTTTTT. J is TRBJ2-2 and V is TRBV5-1, with D possibly being TRBD1 (6 bases). This CDR3 has 14 residues. Germline CDR1 is SGHRS and CDR2 is YFSETQ.